This T cell receptor (beta chain) derives from a study of cytotoxic CD8 clonotypes in ibrutinib-treated CLL. The table lists this clone with a few counts. Its antigen is as yet unknown. General observations from the study: Public clonotypes, found uncommonly, either contracted or stayed stable on treatment.

Germline V lookup: CDR1 MNHEY, CDR2 SMNVEV (reference sequence). The CDR3 contains 15 residues. Trimming left V 5 bases short and J 3 bases short, with 14 bases between. Generated by immunoSEQ multiplex PCR, the TCRdb table keeps only in-frame clones and is missing some. Seen here are about 160,000 clones, about four fifths observed once, and the top ten hold 3.5% to 5.5%. The sequencing here drew on PBMCs, taken after 24 months of ibrutinib treatment. This receptor was identified in a human donor with chronic lymphocytic leukemia. This chain joins TRBV27 and TRBJ1-5; D is uncertain. CDR3 region: CASSLFGRINQPQHF. In nucleotides, the CDR3 is TGTGCCAGCAGTCTGTTCGGGCGGATCAATCAGCCCCAGCATTTT.